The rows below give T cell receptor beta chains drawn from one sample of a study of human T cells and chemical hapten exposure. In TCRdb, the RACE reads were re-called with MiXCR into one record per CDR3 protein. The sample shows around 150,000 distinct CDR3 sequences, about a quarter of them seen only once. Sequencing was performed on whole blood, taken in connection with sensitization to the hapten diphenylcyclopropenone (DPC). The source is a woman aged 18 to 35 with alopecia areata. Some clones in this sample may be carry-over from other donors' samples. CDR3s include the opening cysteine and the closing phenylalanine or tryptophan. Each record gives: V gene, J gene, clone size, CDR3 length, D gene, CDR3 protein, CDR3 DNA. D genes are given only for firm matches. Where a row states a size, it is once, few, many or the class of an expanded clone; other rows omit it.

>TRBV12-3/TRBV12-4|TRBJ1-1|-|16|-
CASSRLGQARWGEAFF
TGTGCCAGCAGCCGTCTGGGGCAGGCGAGGTGGGGTGAAGCTTTCTTT
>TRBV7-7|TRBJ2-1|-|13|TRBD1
CASSWRQGNEQFF
TGTGCCAGCAGCTGGAGACAGGGCAATGAGCAGTTCTTC
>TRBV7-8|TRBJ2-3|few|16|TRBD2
CASSNQLSGGAGTQYF
TGTGCCAGCAGCAACCAACTGAGCGGGGGGGCCGGTACGCAGTATTTT
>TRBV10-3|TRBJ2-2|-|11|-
CATQRTGELFF
TGTGCCACCCAGCGCACCGGGGAGCTGTTTTTT
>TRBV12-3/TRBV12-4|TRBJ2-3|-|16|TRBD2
CASSLRVAGASDTQYF
TGTGCCAGCAGCCTTCGAGTAGCGGGAGCCTCAGATACGCAGTATTTT
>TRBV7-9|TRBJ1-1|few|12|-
CASSYGATEAFF
TGTGCCAGCAGCTACGGGGCCACTGAAGCTTTCTTT
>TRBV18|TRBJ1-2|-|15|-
CASSQGNGFHYGYTF
TGTGCCAGCTCACAGGGGAACGGGTTTCACTATGGCTACACCTTC
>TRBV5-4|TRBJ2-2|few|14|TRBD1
CASSKGGAGGELFF
TGTGCCAGCAGCAAAGGGGGCGCCGGCGGGGAGCTGTTTTTT
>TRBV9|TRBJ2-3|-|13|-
CASSAGHKDTQYF
TGTGCCAGCAGCGCCGGTCATAAAGATACGCAGTATTTT
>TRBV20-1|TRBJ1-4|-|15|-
CSVRPGLKRYEKLFF
TGCAGTGTGAGACCGGGACTCAAGCGGTATGAAAAACTGTTTTTT
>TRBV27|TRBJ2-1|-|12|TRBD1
CASSLQGQEQFF
TGTGCCAGCAGTTTACAGGGACAGGAGCAGTTCTTC
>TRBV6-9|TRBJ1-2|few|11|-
CASSSLPPCTF
TGTGCCAGCAGTTCACTCCCGCCGTGCACCTTC
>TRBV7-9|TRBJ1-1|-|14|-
CASSSEGVKTEAFF
TGTGCCAGCAGCTCAGAGGGTGTGAAGACTGAAGCTTTCTTT
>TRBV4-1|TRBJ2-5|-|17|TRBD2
CASSQGTSGRALETQYF
TGCGCCAGCAGCCAGGGGACTAGCGGGAGGGCCCTGGAGACCCAGTACTTC
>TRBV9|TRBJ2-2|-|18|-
CASSVPKGNRPNTGELFF
TGTGCCAGCAGCGTTCCCAAGGGAAACAGACCGAACACCGGGGAGCTGTTTTTT
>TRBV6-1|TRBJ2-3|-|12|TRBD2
CASRVAGNTQYF
TGTGCCAGCAGGGTAGCGGGGAATACGCAGTATTTT
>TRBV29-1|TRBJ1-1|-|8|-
CSVAGAFF
TGCAGCGTGGCGGGGGCTTTCTTT
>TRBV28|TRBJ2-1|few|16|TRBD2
CASSPPGGGSYNEQFF
TGTGCCAGCAGTCCGCCGGGCGGGGGGTCCTACAATGAGCAGTTCTTC
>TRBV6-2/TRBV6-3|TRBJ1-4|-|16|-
CASSLWTAPTNEKLFF
TGTGCCAGCAGCCTCTGGACAGCTCCAACTAATGAAAAACTGTTTTTT
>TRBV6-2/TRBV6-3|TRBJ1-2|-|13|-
CASSYEGNYGYTF
TGTGCCAGCAGTTACGAGGGGAACTATGGCTACACCTTC
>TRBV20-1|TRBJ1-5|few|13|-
CSARGDSNQPQHF
TGCAGTGCTAGAGGTGATAGCAATCAGCCCCAGCATTTT
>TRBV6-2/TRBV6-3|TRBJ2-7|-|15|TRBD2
CASTGGASGSYEQYF
TGTGCCAGTACTGGGGGTGCTAGCGGGAGTTACGAGCAGTACTTC
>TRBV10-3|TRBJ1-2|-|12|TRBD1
CAIRGDRGGYTF
TGTGCCATCAGGGGGGACAGGGGTGGCTACACCTTC
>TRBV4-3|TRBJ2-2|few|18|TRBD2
CASSQDLDSGKNTGELFF
TGCGCCAGCAGCCAAGATCTGGATAGCGGGAAGAACACCGGGGAGCTGTTTTTT
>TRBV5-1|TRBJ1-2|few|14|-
CASSLSDGTIGYTF
TGCGCCAGCAGCTTGTCGGACGGAACTATAGGCTACACCTTC
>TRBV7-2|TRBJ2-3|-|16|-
CASSFQTGQRGDTQYF
TGTGCCAGCAGCTTCCAGACAGGCCAGCGGGGAGATACGCAGTATTTT
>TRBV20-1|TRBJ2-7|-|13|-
CSASTWKHEGQYF
TGCAGTGCTAGTACGTGGAAACACGAGGGGCAGTACTTC
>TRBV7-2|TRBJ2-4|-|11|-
CASSLHGFQYF
TGTGCCAGCAGCCTACACGGATTTCAGTACTTC
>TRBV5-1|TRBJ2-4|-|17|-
CASSLALSGLGKNIQYF
TGCGCCAGCAGCTTGGCCTTGTCAGGGCTTGGCAAAAACATTCAGTACTTC
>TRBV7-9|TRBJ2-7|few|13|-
CASSSGMSYEQYF
TGTGCCAGCAGCTCGGGGATGTCCTACGAGCAGTACTTC
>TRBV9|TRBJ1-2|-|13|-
CASSPSGNYGYTF
TGTGCCAGCAGCCCCAGTGGCAACTATGGCTACACCTTC
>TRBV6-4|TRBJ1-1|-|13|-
CASSDERNTEAFF
TGTGCCAGCAGTGACGAGAGGAACACTGAAGCTTTCTTT
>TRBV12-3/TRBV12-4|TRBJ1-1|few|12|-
CASSFWGTEAFF
TGTGCCAGCAGTTTCTGGGGCACTGAAGCTTTCTTT
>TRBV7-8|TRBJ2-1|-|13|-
CASSSGLYNEQFF
TGTGCCAGCAGCTCGGGACTTTACAATGAGCAGTTCTTC
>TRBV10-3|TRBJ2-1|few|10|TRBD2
CATGGGEQFF
TGTGCCACTGGCGGGGGAGAGCAGTTCTTC
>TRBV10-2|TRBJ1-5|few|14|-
CASRLGGGNQPQHF
TGCGCCAGCAGGTTAGGGGGTGGCAATCAGCCCCAGCATTTT
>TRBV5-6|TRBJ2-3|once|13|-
CASSYGATDTQYF
TGTGCCAGCAGCTATGGGGCGACAGATACGCAGTATTTT
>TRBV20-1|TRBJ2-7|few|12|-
CSAREASYEQYF
TGCAGTGCTAGAGAGGCCTCCTACGAGCAGTACTTC
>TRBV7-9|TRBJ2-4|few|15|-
CASSLELHNQNIQYF
TGTGCCAGCAGCTTAGAATTACACAACCAAAACATTCAGTACTTC
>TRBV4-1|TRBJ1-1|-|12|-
CASSERNTEAFF
TGCGCCAGCAGCGAGAGGAACACTGAAGCTTTCTTT
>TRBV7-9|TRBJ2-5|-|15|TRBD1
CASSSGTGRAETQYF
TGTGCCAGCAGCTCCGGGACAGGGCGGGCAGAGACCCAGTACTTC
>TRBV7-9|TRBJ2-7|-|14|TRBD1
CASSLGPGGGEQYF
TGTGCCAGCAGCTTGGGACCAGGGGGTGGCGAGCAGTACTTC
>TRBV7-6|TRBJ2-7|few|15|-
CASSPPVTNSYEQYF
TGTGCCAGCAGCCCACCTGTTACCAACTCCTACGAGCAGTACTTC
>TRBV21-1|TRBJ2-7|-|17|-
CASSTRQGASLSYEQYF
TGTGCCAGCAGTACTCGACAGGGGGCTTCTTTGTCCTACGAGCAGTACTTC
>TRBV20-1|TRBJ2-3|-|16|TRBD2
CSASPLAGGRADTQYF
TGCAGTGCTAGTCCCCTGGCGGGAGGAAGAGCAGATACGCAGTATTTT